The 17 T cell receptor beta chains presented below share a single source sample, sequenced in a study of metastatic and nonmetastatic thyroid tumors. Every patient was untreated before thyroid surgery. TCRdb reanalyzed the PCR reads via MiXCR. The sample includes roughly 30,000 clones, 9.5% to 14% of them seen just once. The sample was blood. The origin of the receptors is a female donor with papillary thyroid cancer or a benign thyroid nodule (not recorded which). Some clones in this sample may be carry-over from other donors' samples.

This clone was observed many times. This chain links TRBV7-8 with TRBJ2-1; TRBD2 matches 10 bases. The ends lost 5 bases at V and 3 bases at J; junction bases unmatched: 7. The CDR3 has 16 amino acids. CDR1 and CDR2 from the germline V gene are SGHVS and FQNEAQ. CDR3 sequence (DNA): TGTGCCAGCAGCCAGTCCTTAGCGGGGGGCTACAATGAGCAGTTCTTC. Translating it yields CASSQSLAGGYNEQFF. Full variable domain (outside the CDR3, taken from reference TRBV7-8 and TRBJ2-1): GAGVSQSPRYKVAKRGQDVALRCDPISGHVSLFWYQQALGQGPEFLTYFQNEAQLDKSGLPSDRFFAERPEGSVSTLKIQRTQQEDSAVYLCASSQSLAGGYNEQFFGPGTRLTVL.

This clone has a handful of counts. This chain's CDR3 is CASSSDRDHEQYF. The DNA for the CDR3 is TGTGCCAGCAGTTCCGACAGGGATCACGAGCAGTACTTC. The rearrangement links TRBV2 to TRBJ2-7, with 7 bases that match TRBD1. J was trimmed by 5 bases and V by 5 bases; bases with no gene match: 6. The CDR3 totals 13 residues. Per germline, CDR1 SNHLY and CDR2 FYNNEI.

The V and J genes are TRBV6-1 and TRBJ1-1, with TRBD1 as a possible D gene (5 bases). Germline CDR1 MNHNS, CDR2 SASEGT. Trimming pared 6 bases from V and 4 bases from J, leaving 12 bases between. This CDR3 is built from 13 residues. As DNA, the CDR3 is TGTGCCAGCAGCTTCGGGGGAGGCACTGAAGCTTTCTTT. It codes for CASSFGGGTEAFF.

This rearrangement joins TRBV4-1 to TRBJ1-5; D unresolved. Per germline, CDR1 MGHRA and CDR2 YSYEKL. This CDR3 has 15 residues. Trimming left V 1 base short and J 1 base short, with 8 bases between. CDR3 in amino acids: CASSQVPGSNQPQHF. CDR3 DNA: TGCGCCAGCAGCCAAGTCCCCGGAAGCAATCAGCCCCAGCATTTT.

At least ten counts were recorded for this clone. V and J are TRBV12-3 or TRBV12-4 and TRBJ1-5, with D perhaps matching TRBD1 (5 bases). The CDR3 totals 12 residues. V lost 8 bases, J lost 4 bases, and 9 bases lay in between. CDR3 DNA: TGTGCCAGCGGGGGGAGGAATCAGCCCCAGCATTTT. Translating it yields CASGGRNQPQHF.

This clone was seen at least ten times. The gene calls are TRBV30 and TRBJ1-2, with D perhaps TRBD1 (5 bases). This CDR3 has 15 residues. V was clipped by 3 bases and J by 2 bases, with 16 bases between them. Germline-derived CDR1 and CDR2 are GTSNPN and SVGIG (reference sequence). CDR3 residues: CAWRQDKTVNYGYTF. The CDR3 region has the DNA TGTGCCTGGAGGCAAGACAAGACAGTGAACTATGGCTACACCTTC.

This clone was counted ten times or more. CDR3: CASSVGTAGQGGEQYF. CDR3 sequence (DNA): TGTGCCAGCAGCGTAGGGACCGCCGGACAGGGGGGCGAGCAGTACTTC. The V and J genes are TRBV5-8 and TRBJ2-7, with TRBD1 identical over 10 bases. Germline trimming cut 4 bases from V and 6 bases from J; bases unmatched to any gene: 13. Germline values: CDR1 SGHTS, CDR2 YDEGEE. This CDR3 has 16 amino acids.

This chain links TRBV5-1 with TRBJ1-2, with D possibly TRBD1 on 5 matching bases. In germline, CDR1 is SGHRS, CDR2 YFSETQ. V lost 0 bases and J 6 bases, leaving 12 bases between the germline ends. The CDR3 runs to 14 residues. CDR3 sequence: CASSLDQGWDGYTF. CDR3 nucleotides: TGCGCCAGCAGCTTGGACCAGGGATGGGATGGCTACACCTTC.

This clone was counted many times. J is TRBJ1-2 and V is TRBV20-1; 9 bases align to TRBD1. The junction had 7 bases not matched to a gene; V was cut back by 4 bases and J by 4 bases. There are 14 residues in the CDR3. The germline V gene has CDR1 DFQATT and CDR2 SNEGSKA (reference sequence). The CDR3 loop is CSATGTGISYGYTF. CDR3 DNA: TGCAGTGCTACCGGGACAGGGATATCCTATGGCTACACCTTC.

This clone was counted many times. The rearrangement joins TRBV10-2 to TRBJ2-3, with 11 bases that match TRBD2. CDR1 is WSHSY, CDR2 SAAADI, per germline. The V and J ends lost 6 bases and 3 bases, in that order; junction bases with no gene match: 2. CDR3 size: 14 residues. The CDR3 is CASRGLAETDTQYF. CDR3 nucleotide sequence: TGCGCCAGCAGGGGACTAGCGGAAACAGATACGCAGTATTTT.

This clone was detected a few times. V usage is TRBV6-7 and J usage is TRBJ2-2; 15 positions agree with TRBD2. TRBV6-7 is an ORF, and what it does is uncertain. Losses at the gene ends were 7 bases for V and 3 bases for J; bases not matched to a gene: 9. The CDR3 sequence is 18 residues long. The CDR3 loop reads CASIFGLAGGPDTGELFF. The CDR3 DNA reads as TGTGCCAGCATTTTCGGACTAGCGGGAGGGCCGGACACCGGGGAGCTGTTTTTT.

The sample holds many counts of this clone. The V gene is TRBV5-1, the J gene TRBJ2-3, with 9 nucleotides matching TRBD1. Germline CDR1 SGHRS, CDR2 YFSETQ. J lost 2 bases, V lost 7 bases, and 8 bases had no gene match. This CDR3 spans 15 amino acids. As DNA, the CDR3 is TGCGCCAGCGATCGGACAGGGGATTTCACAGATACGCAGTATTTT. This gives the protein CASDRTGDFTDTQYF.

This clone appeared many times. This chain connects TRBV19 to TRBJ1-2, with D perhaps TRBD1 (5 bases). This CDR3 has 15 amino acids. CDR1 is LNHDA, CDR2 SQIVND, per germline (reference sequence). The V end was cut by 7 bases, the J end by 3 bases, with 18 bases between. The CDR3 DNA sequence: TGTGCCAGTAACCCGCGGGCAGGGCGCGACTATGGCTACACCTTC. Protein: CASNPRAGRDYGYTF.

This clone was observed a few times. This chain links TRBV6-2 or TRBV6-3 with TRBJ1-6; TRBD1 might be the D (6 bases). The germline gives CDR1 MNHEY, CDR2 SVGEGT. The CDR3 has 16 residues. Deletions cut 2 bases from V and 1 base from J, with 9 bases between. The CDR3 region has the DNA TGTGCCAGCAGTTACGGAGGGGGGTCCTATAATTCACCCCTCCACTTT. This gives the protein CASSYGGGSYNSPLHF.

This clone was counted at least ten times. CDR3 loop: CASSPAFPLYTEAFF. The CDR3 DNA reads TGTGCCAGCAGTCCAGCTTTCCCCCTCTACACTGAAGCTTTCTTT. The V and J genes are TRBV27 and TRBJ1-1; D not certain. The CDR3 totals 15 residues. Per germline, CDR1 MNHEY and CDR2 SMNVEV (reference sequence). V was clipped by 5 bases and J by 3 bases, with 16 bases between them.

This clone was counted between two and nine times. A read error may be the cause here, since a much bigger clone is one base away. CDR3 DNA: TGTGCCATCCCGCCGACAATCCTAGCGGGACTATACGAGCAGTACTTC. Its translation is CAIPPTILAGLYEQYF. The genes are TRBV19 and TRBJ2-7; 9 bases are shared with TRBD2. The V and J ends lost 10 bases and 4 bases, in that order; junction bases with no gene match: 17. Germline loops: CDR1 LNHDA, CDR2 SQIVND (reference sequence). The CDR3 has 16 amino acids.

In its sample, this clone was seen many times. CDR3 residues: CASSTGYGGRVDEQFF. DNA for the CDR3: TGTGCCAGTAGTACGGGTTACGGGGGGCGCGTGGATGAGCAGTTCTTC. The chain has TRBV19 and TRBJ2-1; D possibly corresponds to TRBD2 (7 bases). Germline-derived CDR1 and CDR2 are LNHDA and SQIVND (reference sequence). The CDR3 loop spans 16 amino acids. V lost 4 bases to trimming and J lost 8 bases, with 21 bases between them.